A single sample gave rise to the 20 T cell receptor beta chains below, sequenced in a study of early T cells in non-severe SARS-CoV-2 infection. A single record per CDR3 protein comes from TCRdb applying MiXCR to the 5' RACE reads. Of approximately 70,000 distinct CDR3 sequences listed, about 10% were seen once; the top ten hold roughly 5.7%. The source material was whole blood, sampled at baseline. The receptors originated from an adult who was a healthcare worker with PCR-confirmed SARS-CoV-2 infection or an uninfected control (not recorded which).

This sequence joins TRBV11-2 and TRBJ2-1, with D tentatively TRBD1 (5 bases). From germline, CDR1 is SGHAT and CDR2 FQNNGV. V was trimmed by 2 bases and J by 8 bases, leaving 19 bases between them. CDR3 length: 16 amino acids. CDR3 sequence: CASSLPSRAGSYEQFF. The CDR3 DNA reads TGTGCCAGCAGCTTACCATCCAGGGCAGGGTCGTATGAGCAGTTCTTC. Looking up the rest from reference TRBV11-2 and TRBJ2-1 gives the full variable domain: EAGVAQSPRYKIIEKRQSVAFWCNPISGHATLYWYQQILGQGPKLLIQFQNNGVVDDSQLPKDRFSAERLKGVDSTLKIQPAKLEDSAVYLCASSLPSRAGSYEQFFGPGTRLTVL.

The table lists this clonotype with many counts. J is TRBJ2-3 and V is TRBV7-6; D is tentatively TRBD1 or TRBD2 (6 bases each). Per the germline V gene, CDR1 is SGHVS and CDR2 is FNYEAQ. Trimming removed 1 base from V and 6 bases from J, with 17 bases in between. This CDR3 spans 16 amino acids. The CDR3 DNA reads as TGTGCCAGCAGCTTAGTTAGCGGAGGGGGTCCTGATACGCAGTATTTT. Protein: CASSLVSGGGPDTQYF.

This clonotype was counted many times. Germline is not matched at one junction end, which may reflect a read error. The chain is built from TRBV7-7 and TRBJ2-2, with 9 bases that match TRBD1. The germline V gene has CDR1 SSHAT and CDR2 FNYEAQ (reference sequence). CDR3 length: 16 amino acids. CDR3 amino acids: CASSKGQGTNTGELFF. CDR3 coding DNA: TGTGCTAGCAGTAAAGGACAGGGGACGAACACCGGGGAGCTGTTTTTT.

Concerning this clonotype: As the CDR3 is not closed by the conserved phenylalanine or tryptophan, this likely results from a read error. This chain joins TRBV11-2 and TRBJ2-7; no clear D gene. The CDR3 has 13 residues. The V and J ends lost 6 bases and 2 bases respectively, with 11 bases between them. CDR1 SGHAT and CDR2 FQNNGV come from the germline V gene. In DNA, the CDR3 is TGTGCCAGCAGTCCCCTCCCGGCCTACGAGCAGTACCTC. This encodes CASSPLPAYEQYL.

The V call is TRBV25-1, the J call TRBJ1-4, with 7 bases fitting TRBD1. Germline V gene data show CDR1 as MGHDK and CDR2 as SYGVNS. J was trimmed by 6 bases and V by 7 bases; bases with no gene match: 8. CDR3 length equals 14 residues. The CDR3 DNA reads TGTGCCAGCACCAGACAGGGTCATCATGAAAAACTGTTTTTT. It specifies CASTRQGHHEKLFF.

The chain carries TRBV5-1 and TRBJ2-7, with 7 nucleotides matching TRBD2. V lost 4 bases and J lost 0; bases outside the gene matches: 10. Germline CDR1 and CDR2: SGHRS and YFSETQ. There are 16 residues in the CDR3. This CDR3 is CASSPLPSGSSYEQYF. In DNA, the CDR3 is TGCGCCAGCAGCCCCCTCCCTAGCGGAAGCTCCTACGAGCAGTACTTC.

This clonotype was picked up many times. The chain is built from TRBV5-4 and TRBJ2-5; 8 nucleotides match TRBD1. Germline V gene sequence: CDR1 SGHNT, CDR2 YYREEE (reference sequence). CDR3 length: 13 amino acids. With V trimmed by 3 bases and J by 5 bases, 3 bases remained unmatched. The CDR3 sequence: CASSSTGEETQYF. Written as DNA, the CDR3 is TGTGCCAGCAGCTCGACAGGGGAGGAGACCCAGTACTTC.

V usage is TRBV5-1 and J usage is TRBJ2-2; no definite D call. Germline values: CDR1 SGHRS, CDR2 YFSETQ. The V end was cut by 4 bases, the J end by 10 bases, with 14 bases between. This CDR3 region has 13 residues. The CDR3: CASSPELRAELFF. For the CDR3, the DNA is TGCGCCAGCAGCCCGGAACTTCGGGCGGAGCTGTTTTTT.

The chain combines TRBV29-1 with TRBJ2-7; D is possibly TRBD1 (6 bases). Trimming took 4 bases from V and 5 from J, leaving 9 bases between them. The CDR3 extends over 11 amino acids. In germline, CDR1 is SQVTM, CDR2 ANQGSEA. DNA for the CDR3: TGCAGCGTTGGATCAGGGGACGAGCAGTACTTC. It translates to CSVGSGDEQYF.

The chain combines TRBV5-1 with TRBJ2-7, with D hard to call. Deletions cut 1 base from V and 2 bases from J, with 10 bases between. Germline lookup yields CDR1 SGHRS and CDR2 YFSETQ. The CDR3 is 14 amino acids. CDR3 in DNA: TGCGCCAGCAGCTTGATTGGCTATACCTACGAGCAGTACTTC. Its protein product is CASSLIGYTYEQYF.

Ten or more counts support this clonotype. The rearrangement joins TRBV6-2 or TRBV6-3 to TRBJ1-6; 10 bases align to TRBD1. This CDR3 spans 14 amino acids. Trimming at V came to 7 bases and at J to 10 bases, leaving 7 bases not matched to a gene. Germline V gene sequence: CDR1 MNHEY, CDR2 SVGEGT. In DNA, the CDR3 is TGTGCCAGCAAAAGGACAGGGGGAGAGTCACCCCTCCACTTT. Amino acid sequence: CASKRTGGESPLHF.

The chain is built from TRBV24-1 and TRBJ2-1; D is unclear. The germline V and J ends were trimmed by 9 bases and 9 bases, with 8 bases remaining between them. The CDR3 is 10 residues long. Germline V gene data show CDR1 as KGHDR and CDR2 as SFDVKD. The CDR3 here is CATHSSEQFF. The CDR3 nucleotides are TGTGCCACCCATTCAAGTGAGCAGTTCTTC.

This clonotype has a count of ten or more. CDR3 sequence: CSASRDREPYEQYF. The CDR3 region has the DNA TGCAGTGCTAGCCGGGACAGAGAACCGTACGAGCAGTACTTC. V and J are TRBV20-1 and TRBJ2-7, with 7 bases lining up with TRBD1. The CDR3 runs to 14 residues. V gave up 3 bases and J gave up 4 bases; unmatched junction bases: 9. CDR1 and CDR2 (germline): DFQATT, SNEGSKA (reference sequence).

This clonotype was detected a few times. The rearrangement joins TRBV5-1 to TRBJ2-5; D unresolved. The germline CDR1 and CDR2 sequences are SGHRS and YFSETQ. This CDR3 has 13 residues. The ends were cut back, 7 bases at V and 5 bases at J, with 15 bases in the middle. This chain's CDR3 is CASSWNDLETQYF. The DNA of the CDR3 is TGCGCCAGCTCCTGGAATGACCTCGAGACCCAGTACTTC.

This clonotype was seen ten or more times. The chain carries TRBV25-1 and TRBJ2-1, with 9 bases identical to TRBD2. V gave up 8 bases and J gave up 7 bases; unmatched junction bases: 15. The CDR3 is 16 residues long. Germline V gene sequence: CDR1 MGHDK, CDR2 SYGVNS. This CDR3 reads CASGAYSGSSWNEQFF. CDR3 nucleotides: TGTGCCAGCGGTGCCTATAGCGGGAGCTCGTGGAATGAGCAGTTCTTC.

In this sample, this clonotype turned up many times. The CDR3 loop is CAWSDGQGADTQYF. As DNA, the CDR3 is TGTGCCTGGAGTGATGGACAGGGGGCAGATACGCAGTATTTT. The J gene is TRBJ2-3, the V gene TRBV30, with 10 bases lining up with TRBD1. The CDR3 covers 14 residues. Germline assignment: CDR1 GTSNPN and CDR2 SVGIG (reference sequence). Trimming at V came to 1 base and at J to 4 bases, leaving 2 bases not matched to a gene.

Here the CDR3 reads CASSQVAGGRYQETQYF. Here the CDR3 DNA reads TGTGCCAGCAGCCAAGTAGCGGGGGGGAGGTACCAAGAGACCCAGTACTTC. The chain employs TRBV4-2 and TRBJ2-5; 11 nucleotides line up with TRBD2. The CDR3 is 17 amino acids. Trimming removed 1 base from V and 0 bases from J; junction bases left unmatched: 4. CDR1 and CDR2 from the germline V gene are LGHNA and YNFKEQ.

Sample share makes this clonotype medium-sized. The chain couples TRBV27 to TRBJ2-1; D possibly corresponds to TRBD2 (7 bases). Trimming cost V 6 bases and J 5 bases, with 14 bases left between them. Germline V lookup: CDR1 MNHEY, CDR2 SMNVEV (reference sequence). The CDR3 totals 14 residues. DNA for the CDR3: TGTGCCAGCAGAAAGGGGGGGACGAACAATGAGCAGTTCTTC. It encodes CASRKGGTNNEQFF.

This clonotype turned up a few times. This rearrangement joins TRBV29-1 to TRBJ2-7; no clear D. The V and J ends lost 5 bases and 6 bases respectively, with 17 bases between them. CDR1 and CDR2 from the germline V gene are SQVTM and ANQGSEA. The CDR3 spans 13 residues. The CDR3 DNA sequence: TGCAGCGTTTCCGGCTTGGTAGCCCGCGAGCAGTACTTC. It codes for CSVSGLVAREQYF.

CDR3 sequence reads: CASSPPGRFEKLFF. Written as DNA, the CDR3 is TGTGCCAGCTCACCACCGGGGAGGTTTGAAAAACTGTTTTTT. The chain carries TRBV18 and TRBJ1-4; D ambiguous. Germline-derived CDR1 and CDR2 are KGHSH and LQKENI. Trimming left V 0 bases short and J 7 bases short, with 9 bases between. This CDR3 has 14 residues.